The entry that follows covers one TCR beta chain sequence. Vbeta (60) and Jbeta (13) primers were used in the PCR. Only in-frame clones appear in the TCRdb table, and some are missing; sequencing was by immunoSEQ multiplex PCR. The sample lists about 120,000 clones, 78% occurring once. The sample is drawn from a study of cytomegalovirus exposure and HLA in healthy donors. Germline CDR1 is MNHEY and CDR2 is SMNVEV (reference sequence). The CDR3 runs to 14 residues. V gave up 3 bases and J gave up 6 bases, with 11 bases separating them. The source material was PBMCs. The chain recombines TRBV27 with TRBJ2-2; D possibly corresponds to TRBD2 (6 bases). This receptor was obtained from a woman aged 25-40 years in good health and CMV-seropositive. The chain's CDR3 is CASSFSSVPGELFF. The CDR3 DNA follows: TGTGCCAGCAGTTTTTCTAGCGTTCCCGGGGAGCTGTTTTTT.